Listed here is a single TCR beta chain. Its antigen is not identified. Noted time point: week 23, last vaccination. Vaccination used 300 ug of mutant IDH1 20-mer peptide per dose, with topical imiquimod. Astrocytomas found in donors were new, WHO grade 3 or 4, IDH1-mutant and ATRX-lost. These data are taken from a study of a mutant IDH1 vaccine in newly diagnosed glioma. Some clones are missing from TCRdb's copy, which holds only in-frame ones; the method was immunoSEQ multiplex PCR. The sample contains about 86,000 clones, 75% to 85% of which appear only once. Germline lookup yields CDR1 SGHRS and CDR2 YFSETQ. After removal of 0 bases from V and 4 bases from J, the junction contained 5 bases not matched to a gene. This CDR3 spans 16 amino acids.

This chain joins TRBV5-1 and TRBJ2-5; 11 nucleotides align to TRBD2. The sequence derives from a man aged 30 to 45 with glioma. Some clones in this sample may be carry-over from other donors' samples. The material was PBMCs, obtained from a glioma patient whose treatment included an IDH1 peptide vaccine. DNA for the CDR3: TGCGCCAGCAGCTTGGTAACTAGCGGGAGTGGAGAGACCCAGTACTTC. Encoded protein: CASSLVTSGSGETQYF.